This TCR beta chain was captured by sequencing in a study of T-cell reconstitution after alpha-beta-depleted transplantation in children. Study results and caveats: Recipient T cells and thymic progenitors that survived gave rise to the high TCRbeta diversity observed at day 60 in some patients. T-cell counts and diversity were attributed mostly to newly produced T cells one year after transplant. The origin of alpha-beta T cells about two months after transplant was reportedly several hundred expanded graft clones.

This clonotype was counted only a few times. Its antigen is unidentified. J lost 4 bases, V lost 0 bases, and 6 bases had no gene match. The germline CDR1 and CDR2 sequences are DFQATT and SNEGSKA (reference sequence). The CDR3 is made up of 14 amino acids. It was with unique molecular identifiers that the TCRbeta library was prepared. Via MiXCR, TCRdb re-called the PCR reads, giving one row per CDR3 protein. The sample has 300,000 to 400,000 distinct CDR3 sequences, about 17% seen once. Specimen: PBMCs, mostly from graft donor cells, collected 360 days after TCRalphabeta/CD19-depleted stem cell transplant. The TCR sequence derives from a male patient between 2 and 10 years old who had a stem cell transplant for acute lymphoblastic leukemia, so the T cells may come from the graft donor. The chain recombines TRBV20-1 with TRBJ2-7, with 7 positions matching TRBD1. In DNA, the CDR3 is TGCAGTGCTAGAGATACAGGGGAAAGGTACGAGCAGTACTTC. Protein: CSARDTGERYEQYF.